The 9 T cell receptor beta chains reported below all come from one sample, sequenced in a study of T cells after yellow fever vaccination. TCRdb processed the 5' RACE reads anew with MiXCR; each CDR3 protein has one entry. The sample records about 350,000 distinct CDR3 sequences, under 15% being singletons. Here the sequenced sample was CD4+ T cells sorted from PBMCs, taken 15 days after the yellow fever booster vaccination. The receptors derive from a man younger than 35 who received the YFV17D yellow fever vaccine.

The rearrangement uses TRBV12-3 or TRBV12-4 and TRBJ2-7, with D unclear. CDR3 length equals 13 residues. V shed 1 base and J shed 6 bases, with 10 bases lying between them. This CDR3 is CASSLGGPAEQYF. The CDR3 coding sequence is TGTGCCAGCAGTTTAGGTGGGCCAGCCGAGCAGTACTTC.

This clonotype was observed a few times. This sequence joins TRBV24-1 and TRBJ1-1; a weak D match, TRBD1 (5 bases). Trimming left V 7 bases short and J 1 base short, with 12 bases between. The germline V gene encodes CDR1 KGHDR and CDR2 SFDVKD. The CDR3 runs to 14 residues. CDR3 DNA: TGTGCCACCAGAGAGATAACAGGGAACACTGAAGCTTTCTTT. Translating it yields CATREITGNTEAFF.

The chain is built from TRBV20-1 and TRBJ1-5; 11 bases map to TRBD1. This CDR3 has 19 amino acids. Germline V gene data show CDR1 as DFQATT and CDR2 as SNEGSKA (reference sequence). V was pared by 0 bases and J by 2 bases, with 12 bases of the junction left unmatched. CDR3 DNA: TGCAGTGCTAGAGATATGGACAGGGGGCGCTTATATGGCAATCAGCCCCAGCATTTT. It codes for CSARDMDRGRLYGNQPQHF.

The sample holds a few counts of this clonotype. The CDR3 DNA sequence: TGTGCCAGCAGCGCCGAGCGGGGGAGGTGGGATACGCAGTATTTT. Translation gives CASSAERGRWDTQYF. The chain is built from TRBV6-4 and TRBJ2-3; 8 nucleotides align to TRBD2. Per germline, CDR1 MRHNA and CDR2 SNTAGT. The CDR3 consists of 15 residues. The junction had 11 bases not matched to a gene; V was cut back by 6 bases and J by 6 bases.

The chain joins TRBV20-1 to TRBJ1-1, with D possibly TRBD1 on 6 matching bases. The V gene lost 6 bases and the J gene lost 2 bases, with 16 bases spanning the gap. The CDR3 spans 14 residues. Germline assignment: CDR1 DFQATT and CDR2 SNEGSKA (reference sequence). CDR3 in amino acids: CSAPSRGANTEAFF. DNA of the CDR3: TGCAGTGCCCCTTCGCGGGGGGCAAACACTGAAGCTTTCTTT.

This CDR3 reads CSVGVNRGRGTEAFF. The CDR3 DNA sequence: TGCAGCGTGGGGGTTAACAGGGGGCGAGGCACTGAAGCTTTCTTT. V usage is TRBV29-1 and J usage is TRBJ1-1; 9 positions agree with TRBD1. V shed 6 bases and J 4 bases; nucleotides not matched to a gene: 12. The germline V gene has CDR1 SQVTM and CDR2 ANQGSEA. The CDR3 runs to 15 residues. Looking up the rest from reference TRBV29-1 and TRBJ1-1 gives the full variable domain: SAVISQKPSRDICQRGTSLTIQCQVDSQVTMMFWYRQQPGQSLTLIATANQGSEATYESGFVIDKFPISRPNLTFSTLTVSNMSPEDSSIYLCSVGVNRGRGTEAFFGQGTRLTVV.

The V and J genes are TRBV5-4 and TRBJ2-3; TRBD2 agrees at 10 bases. The CDR3 length is 14 residues. The V gene end was trimmed by 4 bases and the J gene end by 5 bases; junction bases not matched to a gene: 4. The germline CDR1 and CDR2 sequences are SGHNT and YYREEE (reference sequence). CDR3 bases: TGTGCCAGCAGCCCCCTAGCGGGGGAAGATACGCAGTATTTT. Translation gives CASSPLAGEDTQYF.

This clonotype showed up just a few times. This chain's CDR3 is CASSQVDTQYF. Written as DNA, the CDR3 is TGCGCCAGCAGCCAAGTGGACACGCAGTATTTT. This chain connects TRBV4-1 to TRBJ2-3; no definite D call. V dropped 1 base and J dropped 9 bases, with 5 bases sitting between them. The CDR3 consists of 11 residues. Germline V gene sequence: CDR1 MGHRA, CDR2 YSYEKL.

The chain carries TRBV11-2 and TRBJ2-7; the D gene is possibly TRBD1 (5 bases). V was pared by 4 bases and J by 1 base, with 14 bases between. Germline lookup yields CDR1 SGHAT and CDR2 FQNNGV. This CDR3 has 15 amino acids. The CDR3 spells CASSSLSRVSYEQYV. The CDR3 DNA reads as TGTGCCAGCAGCTCGCTGTCCAGGGTATCCTACGAGCAGTACGTC.